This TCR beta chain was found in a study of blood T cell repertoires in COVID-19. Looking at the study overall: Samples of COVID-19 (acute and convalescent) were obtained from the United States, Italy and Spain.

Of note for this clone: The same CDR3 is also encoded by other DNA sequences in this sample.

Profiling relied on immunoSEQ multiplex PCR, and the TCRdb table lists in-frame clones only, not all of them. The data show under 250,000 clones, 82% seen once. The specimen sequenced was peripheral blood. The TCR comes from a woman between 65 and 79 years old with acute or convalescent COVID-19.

The CDR3 bases are TGTGCCAGCAGCTTAGTTGAGAGCACTAATGAAAAACTGTTTTTT. It specifies CASSLVESTNEKLFF. The V gene is TRBV7-9, the J gene TRBJ1-4; unclear D gene. The germline gives CDR1 SEHNR, CDR2 FQNEAQ (reference sequence). The CDR3 is made up of 15 amino acids. The V and J ends lost 1 base and 2 bases respectively, with 8 bases between them.